The source of this T cell receptor beta chain is a study of cytomegalovirus exposure and HLA in healthy donors. Study results and caveats: CMV antigen specificity of three CMV-associated chains was confirmed in vitro.

Data came from immunoSEQ multiplex PCR; TCRdb stores just in-frame clones and leaves some out. The sample has about 98,000 clones, approximately 94% seen once. On this clone itself: Its antigen remains unidentified.

Germline lookup yields CDR1 KGHSH and CDR2 LQKENI. V was pared by 2 bases and J by 1 base, with 18 bases between. This CDR3 comprises 17 residues. The chain joins TRBV18 to TRBJ2-7; D remains ambiguous. The TCR originated in a young woman in good health and CMV-seronegative. The sequenced sample was PBMCs. CDR3 DNA sequence: TGTGCCAGCTCACCAATCGCGAAACAGTCCGGTTCCTACGAGCAGTACTTC. Translated, it gives CASSPIAKQSGSYEQYF.